One sample yielded the 5 T cell receptor beta chains listed below, sequenced in a study of blood T cell repertoires in COVID-19. Measured with immunoSEQ multiplex PCR; TCRdb has only the in-frame clones, and not every one. The table includes more than 250,000 clones, around 85% detected once. The sequencing sample was made of peripheral blood. The receptor source for this set is a man aged 45-65 years with active or convalescent COVID-19.

This clone showed up many times. The chain links TRBV9 to TRBJ2-5, with D perhaps matching TRBD2 (7 bases). Trimming left V 3 bases short and J 2 bases short, with 14 bases between. This CDR3 has 15 amino acids. Germline CDR1 reads SGDLS; CDR2 reads YYNGEE. Here the CDR3 reads CASSGQQGLQETQYF. The CDR3 region has the DNA TGTGCCAGCAGCGGTCAACAGGGACTACAAGAGACCCAGTACTTC.

V gene TRBV19 combines with J gene TRBJ1-5; D might be TRBD1 (6 bases). V was pared by 3 bases and J by 3 bases, with 18 bases between. The CDR3 length is 17 residues. Germline V gives CDR1 LNHDA, CDR2 SQIVND (reference sequence). The CDR3: CASSIRPQGLANQPQHF. CDR3 sequence (DNA): TGTGCCAGTAGTATTCGGCCACAGGGTTTGGCCAATCAGCCCCAGCATTTT.

The chain carries TRBV10-3 and TRBJ2-7, with 8 bases matching TRBD2. From germline, CDR1 is ENHRY and CDR2 SYGVKD. The CDR3 contains 12 residues. With V trimmed by 11 bases and J by 1 base, 4 bases remained unmatched. The CDR3 coding sequence is TGTGCCTCCTCTAGCGGGTCCTACGAGCAGTACTTC. It yields the protein CASSSGSYEQYF.

V usage is TRBV5-1 and J usage is TRBJ1-2; 8 bases line up with TRBD1. CDR3 length: 16 amino acids. V shed 0 bases and J 3 bases; nucleotides not matched to a gene: 7. Germline CDR1 SGHRS, CDR2 YFSETQ. This CDR3 is CASSLALSGGDYGYTF. For the CDR3, the DNA is TGCGCCAGCAGCTTGGCCCTCTCAGGGGGCGACTATGGCTACACCTTC.

This chain uses TRBV5-1 with TRBJ2-1; possible D gene TRBD2, 6 bases. This CDR3 is built from 15 residues. The germline V gene has CDR1 SGHRS and CDR2 YFSETQ. Deletions cut 4 bases from V and 5 bases from J, with 16 bases between. CDR3 residues: CASSEAGTPNNEQFF. The CDR3 DNA reads TGCGCCAGCAGCGAAGCCGGGACTCCAAACAATGAGCAGTTCTTC.